The next 22 T cell receptor beta chains were all read from a single sample in a study of CD8 T cells in ankylosing spondylitis. Broader study findings: Several highly homologous variants made up a TCR beta motif that seemed to typify ankylosing spondylitis blood.

Which antigens these TCRs recognize remains unknown. Via MiXCR, TCRdb re-called the 5' RACE reads, giving one row per CDR3 protein. Of about 210,000 distinct CDR3 sequences in the sample, approximately 7.3% were seen once. Sequencing was done on a sample of blood, either unsorted or a sorted T cell fraction (not recorded which). The receptors come from a male donor with ankylosing spondylitis.

This clonotype was counted ten times or more. CDR3 residues: CASSPEVGLTGELFF. The DNA for the CDR3 is TGTGCCAGCAGCCCAGAAGTGGGTCTCACCGGGGAGCTGTTTTTT. The chain combines TRBV4-2 with TRBJ2-2; D gene uncertain. The length of the CDR3 is 15 residues. Germline V CDR1 and CDR2: LGHNA, YNFKEQ. V lost 4 bases, J lost 4 bases, and 13 bases lay in between.

This clonotype was observed a handful of times. The chain employs TRBV6-2 or TRBV6-3 and TRBJ2-7; 11 nucleotides align to TRBD2. Germline V gene sequence: CDR1 MNHEY, CDR2 SVGEGT. The CDR3 has 14 amino acids. V lost 6 bases to trimming and J lost 7 bases; unmatched junction nucleotides: 8. The CDR3 DNA follows: TGTGCCAGCAGAATAGCGGGAGGGCCGGAAGAGCAGTACTTC. It codes for CASRIAGGPEEQYF.

At least ten counts were recorded for this clonotype. V and J are TRBV28 and TRBJ2-7; 8 bases are a match to TRBD1. The CDR3 is made up of 15 amino acids. Germline V gene lookup returns CDR1 MDHEN and CDR2 SYDVKM. V trimming: 6 bases; J trimming: 6 bases; junction bases outside the gene matches: 13. The CDR3 spells CASRSYDRGWVEQYF. In DNA form, the CDR3 reads TGTGCCAGCAGATCCTACGACAGGGGATGGGTCGAGCAGTACTTC.

This clonotype was seen a few times. J is TRBJ2-7 and V is TRBV14; D perhaps matches TRBD2 (5 bases). Trimming stripped 4 bases from V and 7 bases from J, with 20 bases between. Germline lookup yields CDR1 SGHDN and CDR2 FVKESK. CDR3 length: 15 amino acids. The CDR3 loop is CASSPYRGPGKEQYF. As DNA, the CDR3 is TGTGCCAGCAGCCCGTATAGAGGGCCCGGCAAAGAGCAGTACTTC.

In its sample, this clonotype was seen many times. This rearrangement joins TRBV2 to TRBJ1-2; D unresolved. Germline V gene data show CDR1 as SNHLY and CDR2 as FYNNEI. V lost 4 bases, J lost 5 bases, and 14 bases lay in between. The CDR3 loop spans 14 amino acids. The CDR3 DNA reads as TGTGCCAGCAGTGGATCCCAGGATTGGTATGGCTACACCTTC. Translation: CASSGSQDWYGYTF.

This clonotype has ten or more counts. The V call is TRBV28, the J call TRBJ2-1, with 10 bases fitting TRBD1. V gave up 6 bases and J gave up 5 bases; unmatched junction bases: 10. CDR3 length: 16 amino acids. Germline-derived CDR1 and CDR2 are MDHEN and SYDVKM. The CDR3 loop is CASRQTGTGVHNEQFF. In nucleotides, the CDR3 is TGTGCCAGCAGACAAACCGGGACAGGGGTGCACAATGAGCAGTTCTTC.

The chain couples TRBV6-5 to TRBJ2-1; D may be TRBD1 or TRBD2 (5 bases each). The CDR3 contains 14 residues. V shed 1 base and J shed 5 bases, with 9 bases lying between them. Per germline, CDR1 MNHEY and CDR2 SVGAGI. CDR3: CASSYFQGDNEQFF. CDR3 nucleotides: TGTGCCAGCAGTTACTTCCAGGGAGACAATGAGCAGTTCTTC.

This clonotype was seen many times. This rearrangement joins TRBV9 to TRBJ1-1, with a weak D call TRBD1 (6 bases). The V gene lost 5 bases and the J gene lost 0 bases, with 14 bases spanning the gap. The CDR3 runs 15 residues. In germline, CDR1 is SGDLS, CDR2 YYNGEE. The CDR3 DNA follows: TGTGCCAGCAGATCTCTCCAGGGGATGAACACTGAAGCTTTCTTT. Encoded protein: CASRSLQGMNTEAFF.

This clonotype occurred many times. The genes are TRBV28 and TRBJ2-3, with 10 positions matching TRBD2. The CDR3 sequence is 15 residues long. Germline assignment: CDR1 MDHEN and CDR2 SYDVKM. With 7 bases clipped from V and 2 bases from J, the junction kept 6 bases outside the gene matches. CDR3 amino acids: CASKTSGGATDTQYF. As DNA, the CDR3 is TGTGCCAGCAAAACCAGCGGGGGGGCCACAGATACGCAGTATTTT.

This clonotype came up many times. The genes are TRBV9 and TRBJ2-1, with 10 bases matching TRBD2. The V gene's germline CDR1 is SGDLS and CDR2 YYNGEE. Losses at the gene ends were 2 bases for V and 8 bases for J; bases not matched to a gene: 4. There are 14 residues in the CDR3. Here the CDR3 DNA reads TGTGCCAGCAGCGTTAGCGGGGGGTCACATGAGCAGTTCTTC. It translates to CASSVSGGSHEQFF.

The rearrangement uses TRBV4-3 and TRBJ1-1; D is ambiguous. V lost 0 bases to trimming and J lost 4 bases, with 6 bases between them. From germline, CDR1 is LGHNA and CDR2 YSLEER. The CDR3 covers 13 residues. DNA of the CDR3: TGCGCCAGCAGCCAAGAGGGTTCCACTGAAGCTTTCTTT. Protein product: CASSQEGSTEAFF.

This clonotype was seen at least ten times. The chain combines TRBV14 with TRBJ2-7; unclear D gene. From germline, CDR1 is SGHDN and CDR2 FVKESK. The CDR3 spans 13 residues. V lost 2 bases and J lost 3, with 8 bases in between. CDR3 protein: CASSQLQSYEQYF. CDR3 DNA sequence: TGTGCCAGCAGCCAATTGCAGAGCTACGAGCAGTACTTC. Full variable domain (missing parts from reference TRBV14 and TRBJ2-7): EAGVTQFPSHSVIEKGQTVTLRCDPISGHDNLYWYRRVMGKEIKFLLHFVKESKQDESGMPNNRFLAERTGGTYSTLKVQPAELEDSGVYFCASSQLQSYEQYFGPGTRLTVT.

At least ten counts were recorded for this clonotype. The V and J genes are TRBV6-6 and TRBJ2-3; D is ambiguous. The V and J ends lost 2 bases and 2 bases respectively, with 2 bases between them. From germline, CDR1 is MNHNY and CDR2 SVGAGI (reference sequence). This CDR3 contains 12 residues. CDR3 coding DNA: TGTGCCAGCAGTTACCACACAGATACGCAGTATTTT. Its translation: CASSYHTDTQYF.

Many counts were recorded for this clonotype. This chain uses TRBV7-9 with TRBJ2-7, with TRBD1 identical over 7 bases. The CDR3 is 14 amino acids. In germline, CDR1 is SEHNR, CDR2 FQNEAQ (reference sequence). The trim removed 5 bases at V and 2 bases at J, leaving 6 bases unmatched. CDR3 in amino acids: CASSQTGFPYEQYF. The CDR3 DNA follows: TGTGCCAGCAGCCAGACAGGGTTCCCCTACGAGCAGTACTTC.

This clonotype was counted many times. V gene TRBV5-1 combines with J gene TRBJ1-2, with 8 nucleotides matching TRBD1. Unmatched junction bases numbered 10, after V lost 4 bases and J lost 5 bases. Germline CDR1 is SGHRS and CDR2 is YFSETQ. The CDR3 runs 15 residues. CDR3 in DNA: TGCGCCAGCAGCCCGATGGGGACAGGTCTTTATGGCTACACCTTC. Translating gives CASSPMGTGLYGYTF.

This clonotype was observed a few times. This chain joins TRBV5-5 and TRBJ1-6, with 8 positions matching TRBD1. The V gene's germline CDR1 is SGHKS and CDR2 YYEKEE (reference sequence). The V and J ends lost 4 bases and 7 bases, in that order; junction bases with no gene match: 7. The CDR3 runs to 15 residues. The CDR3 spells CASSPGQGWNSPLHF. CDR3 sequence (DNA): TGTGCCAGCAGCCCTGGACAGGGATGGAATTCACCCCTCCACTTT.

This clonotype was observed at least ten times. The chain carries TRBV11-2 and TRBJ2-7, with D perhaps being TRBD1 or TRBD2 (5 bases each). The CDR3 length is 14 residues. V was trimmed by 3 bases and J by 2 bases, leaving 11 bases between them. The V gene's germline CDR1 is SGHAT and CDR2 FQNNGV. This CDR3 is CASSFSGAAYEQYF. The CDR3 nucleotides read TGTGCCAGCAGCTTTTCCGGGGCCGCCTACGAGCAGTACTTC.

This clonotype was counted ten times or more. The chain recombines TRBV14 with TRBJ2-7; 10 nucleotides match TRBD1. CDR3 length equals 17 residues. Germline CDR1 SGHDN, CDR2 FVKESK. The J segment lost 2 bases and the V segment lost 4 bases, leaving 11 bases of the junction unmatched. The CDR3 DNA follows: TGTGCCAGCAGCCCGTTCCAAAGGACAGGGGGGACCTACGAGCAGTACTTC. Amino acid sequence: CASSPFQRTGGTYEQYF.

This clonotype has a count of ten or more. V gene TRBV5-1 combines with J gene TRBJ2-7; a weak D match, TRBD2 (6 bases). Germline V gene sequence: CDR1 SGHRS, CDR2 YFSETQ. This CDR3 region has 16 residues. Between the trimmed V and J ends, which lost 6 bases and 2 bases, there was a span of 21 bases. This CDR3 reads CASNPSGGTVPYEQYF. CDR3 DNA: TGCGCCAGCAACCCCTCGGGCGGGACGGTCCCCTACGAGCAGTACTTC.

The rearrangement links TRBV5-1 to TRBJ2-2; 8 nucleotides match TRBD1. Trimming at V came to 1 base and at J to 2 bases, leaving 7 bases not matched to a gene. The CDR3 length is 17 residues. In germline, CDR1 is SGHRS, CDR2 YFSETQ. CDR3 nucleotides: TGCGCCAGCAGCTTGCCACAGGGGGAGCCCAACACCGGGGAGCTGTTTTTT. This gives the protein CASSLPQGEPNTGELFF.

This clonotype was observed at least ten times. The chain links TRBV7-9 to TRBJ1-1; a possible D gene is TRBD1 (6 bases). V lost 4 bases to trimming and J lost 6 bases, with 9 bases between them. Germline-derived CDR1 and CDR2 are SEHNR and FQNEAQ (reference sequence). The length of the CDR3 is 12 residues. The CDR3 DNA reads as TGTGCCAGCAGCTACAGGGCCCCTGAAGCTTTCTTT. This translates into CASSYRAPEAFF.

In this sample, this clonotype turned up a few times. The CDR3 is CASSQRGTYNEQFF. The CDR3 nucleotides read TGTGCCAGCAGTCAGCGGGGGACGTACAATGAGCAGTTCTTC. The chain couples TRBV11-1 to TRBJ2-1; TRBD2 aligns across 8 bases. The CDR3 loop spans 14 amino acids. Losses at the gene ends were 6 bases for V and 4 bases for J; bases not matched to a gene: 5. Germline values: CDR1 SGHAT, CDR2 FQDESV (reference sequence).